The sequence of this TCR beta chain was determined in a study of CD8+CD57+ T cells in acquired aplastic anemia (dated by TCRdb to 2016 to 2018). Study-level background: On average, sorted CD4+ and CD8+ cells yielded roughly 3.4 ug of extracted DNA, with a range of about 0.19 to 30 ug. CD8+CD57+ expansion was defined as a frequency above the mean frequency observed in healthy subjects. Study-wide findings and limitations: Over 25 CD8+ CDR3 sequences were found in both patients and controls but appeared to be highly expressed in patients and within the immunodominant clones of the patients. No significant difference in CD8+ Simpson's diversity was found between patients and healthy controls (P=0.060).

This clonotype turned up a few times. What this receptor recognizes is not known. There are no base qualities to consult, and no much larger clone falls within one base. Flow cytometry had shown CD8+CD57+ cell expansion in the patients selected for sequencing. Severe acquired aplastic anemia was diagnosed in all patients according to International Study of Aplastic Anemia and Agranulocytosis and Camitta criteria. No therapy had been received by the patients at the time of blood sampling. TCR repertoires of sorted CD4+ and CD8+ blood T cells from severe aplastic anemia patients and healthy subjects were deep-sequenced in the study. Patients were enrolled in the USA under clinicaltrials.gov protocols 00001620, 01623167, 00001397, 00071045, 00081523 and 00961064. Ficoll-Paque density gradient centrifugation was used to isolate peripheral blood mononuclear cells. CD4+ and CD8+ T cells were sorted by FACS or magnetic beads before DNA extraction.

Clipping removes 3 bases from V and 1 base from J, with 5 as the unmatched junction base count. Per the germline V gene (reference sequence), DFQATT is the CDR1 and SNEGSKA is the CDR2. The CDR3 spans 14 residues, from the cysteine through the phenylalanine. Kept here is only the CDR3 DNA, which spans 42 bases and is read in frame from base 1. Genomic DNA served as template for TCR beta VDJ combination and CDR3 sequence profiling. TCR repertoire sequencing was run on an Illumina HiSeq 2000. Turning to the authors' computational methods: Repertoire assessment relied on Simpson's diversity index, CDR3 size and DJ length profiles, and TRBV/TRBJ rearrangement plots. Whichever DNA sequence was most abundant in the deep sequencing data was defined as the immunodominant clone. CDR3 amino acid sequences were screened for sharing across subjects and compared with published repertoires and the VDJdb database. TCRdb redid the processing of the public reads, applying fastp at Q25 and MiXCR, and retained in-frame beta chains. One record per CDR3 amino acid sequence lists the most common genes and DNA. The V and J calls reflect TCRdb's pipeline rather than the authors' work. This sample has around 180,000 distinct CDR3 sequences in its table, and about half of those were observed once. 10% to 15% of the sample is held by the ten biggest clonotypes.

The sequenced material came from sorted CD4+, CD8+, or CD8+CD57+ T cells (not recorded which) from PBMCs. Recombination linked TRBV20-1 to TRBJ1-1; TRBD1 matches 7 bases in the middle. The TCR comes from a human donor with aplastic anemia. The encoded CDR3 is CSASKGATNTEAFF. The nucleotides are TGCAGTGCTAGCAAGGGGGCTACGAACACTGAAGCTTTCTTT.